These 16 T cell receptor beta chains were all obtained from the same sample, sequenced in a study of cytomegalovirus exposure and HLA in healthy donors. The PCR was carried out with 60 Vbeta primers and 13 Jbeta primers. Here immunoSEQ multiplex PCR was the method, and the copy in TCRdb shows in-frame clones only, minus some. The table records some 77,000 clones, around 75% of them present only once. Specimen: PBMCs. All receptors come from a woman between 40 and 55 years old in good health and CMV-seronegative.

This clone was seen more than once but under ten times. The chain combines TRBV6-4 with TRBJ2-1, with TRBD1 matching over 9 bases. The germline CDR1 and CDR2 sequences are MRHNA and SNTAGT. The CDR3 spans 14 residues. V was pared by 3 bases and J by 6 bases, with 3 bases of the junction left unmatched. The CDR3 reads CASSEETGGNEQFF. The CDR3 DNA follows: TGTGCCAGCAGTGAAGAGACAGGGGGCAATGAGCAGTTCTTC.

This clone was detected only once. The chain joins TRBV10-3 to TRBJ1-2; unclear D gene. Per the germline V gene, CDR1 is ENHRY and CDR2 is SYGVKD. This CDR3 spans 14 amino acids. V dropped 10 bases and J dropped 4 bases, with 19 bases sitting between them. For the CDR3, the DNA is TGTGCCAGCCGGGTCCCGACTCCAAGCTATGGCTACACCTTC. As protein: CASRVPTPSYGYTF.

The chain carries TRBV27 and TRBJ2-1, with 7 bases fitting TRBD1. This CDR3 contains 14 residues. Unmatched junction bases numbered 5, after V lost 6 bases and J lost 3 bases. Germline V lookup: CDR1 MNHEY, CDR2 SMNVEV (reference sequence). The CDR3 DNA sequence: TGTGCCAGCAGGTCGACAGGGATCTACAATGAGCAGTTCTTC. Protein product: CASRSTGIYNEQFF.

J is TRBJ2-3 and V is TRBV6-1, with a weak D call TRBD2 (5 bases). The length of the CDR3 is 12 residues. From germline, CDR1 is MNHNS and CDR2 SASEGT. V was clipped by 8 bases and J by 3 bases, with 9 bases between them. The CDR3 loop is CASFTGTDTQYF. DNA for the CDR3: TGTGCCAGCTTCACGGGAACAGATACGCAGTATTTT.

The chain uses TRBV5-6 and TRBJ1-2, with a weak D call TRBD1 (5 bases). There are 13 residues in the CDR3. Germline-derived CDR1 and CDR2 are SGHDT and YYEEEE. V was shortened by 4 bases and J by 7 bases, with 14 bases between the two germline ends. In DNA, the CDR3 is TGTGCCAGCAGCATTTACAGGATCGGTGGCTACACCTTC. This encodes CASSIYRIGGYTF.

This sequence joins TRBV5-1 and TRBJ1-3; D is unclear. The CDR3 is 16 residues long. Germline-derived CDR1 and CDR2 are SGHRS and YFSETQ. V lost 2 bases to trimming and J lost 0 bases, with 12 bases between them. The CDR3 nucleotides read TGCGCCAGCAGCTTTGACACTCCGAGCTCTGGAAACACCATATATTTT. Its protein is CASSFDTPSSGNTIYF.

The chain recombines TRBV7-7 with TRBJ2-1; D is possibly TRBD2 (6 bases). V lost 0 bases, J lost 8 bases, and 11 bases lay in between. The germline gives CDR1 SSHAT, CDR2 FNYEAQ (reference sequence). The CDR3 runs to 14 residues. The CDR3 region has the DNA TGTGCCAGCAGCTTAGCCGGGAGAGTCGATGAGCAGTTCTTC. It yields the protein CASSLAGRVDEQFF.

V usage is TRBV5-1 and J usage is TRBJ2-1; 11 bases are a match to TRBD1. Germline loops: CDR1 SGHRS, CDR2 YFSETQ. CDR3 length: 15 amino acids. The trim removed 4 bases at V and 2 bases at J, leaving 2 bases unmatched. The CDR3 DNA follows: TGCGCCAGCAGCCAGGACAGGGGGCCCTACAATGAGCAGTTCTTC. This codes for CASSQDRGPYNEQFF.

This clone was observed a few times. The genes are TRBV28 and TRBJ2-1; no clear D. Per the germline V gene, CDR1 is MDHEN and CDR2 is SYDVKM. V lost 7 bases to trimming and J lost 3 bases, with 10 bases between them. The CDR3 has 13 residues. CDR3 residues: CASTSVLYNEQFF. Written as DNA, the CDR3 is TGTGCCAGCACCTCGGTTCTCTACAATGAGCAGTTCTTC.

In its sample, this clone is medium-sized. The V call is TRBV6-4, the J call TRBJ1-2; 12 nucleotides match TRBD1. Trimming took 3 bases from V and 4 from J; bases not matched to a gene: 6. Germline V lookup: CDR1 MRHNA, CDR2 SNTAGT. The CDR3 is made up of 16 amino acids. CDR3 sequence (DNA): TGTGCCAGCAGTGAGGAGGGGACAGGGGGCATCTATGGCTACACCTTC. As protein: CASSEEGTGGIYGYTF.

This chain uses TRBV18 with TRBJ1-6, with 8 bases lining up with TRBD1. Germline CDR1 and CDR2: KGHSH and LQKENI. The CDR3 runs 15 residues. V was clipped by 1 base and J by 8 bases; unmatched bases: 4. CDR3 coding DNA: TGTGCCAGCTCACCACGACAGGGGTCGGATTCACCCCTCCACTTT. Residues: CASSPRQGSDSPLHF.

The chain recombines TRBV15 with TRBJ2-7; D perhaps matches TRBD1 (6 bases). The CDR3 has 14 residues. Germline loops: CDR1 LNHNV, CDR2 YYDKDF (reference sequence). The V gene lost 1 base and the J gene lost 0 bases, with 7 bases spanning the gap. Written as DNA, the CDR3 is TGTGCCACCAGCAGAGGGACAGACTCCTACGAGCAGTACTTC. Translating it yields CATSRGTDSYEQYF.

This chain connects TRBV10-3 to TRBJ1-2, with 10 nucleotides matching TRBD1. Germline CDR1 and CDR2: ENHRY and SYGVKD. J lost 6 bases, V lost 9 bases, and 7 bases had no gene match. This CDR3 is 13 amino acids long. CDR3 sequence: CAIQRTGGDGYTF. CDR3 nucleotides: TGTGCCATTCAGCGGACAGGGGGTGATGGCTACACCTTC.

The V call is TRBV28, the J call TRBJ1-1; 9 nucleotides align to TRBD1. The CDR3 sequence is 15 residues long. Germline trimming cut 8 bases from V and 3 bases from J; bases unmatched to any gene: 10. Germline V gene lookup returns CDR1 MDHEN and CDR2 SYDVKM. CDR3 DNA sequence: TGTGCCAGCGGGGGACAGGGCAACTCGTACACTGAAGCTTTCTTT. It codes for CASGGQGNSYTEAFF. The full variable domain, with the rest looked up from reference TRBV28 and TRBJ1-1, is DVKVTQSSRYLVKRTGEKVFLECVQDMDHENMFWYRQDPGLGLRLIYFSYDVKMKEKGDIPEGYSVSREKKERFSLILESASTNQTSMYLCASGGQGNSYTEAFFGQGTRLTVV.

The chain couples TRBV30 to TRBJ2-1; a weak D match, TRBD2 (6 bases). Trimming pared 3 bases from V and 5 bases from J, leaving 11 bases between. The CDR3 has 13 amino acids. Germline CDR1 is GTSNPN and CDR2 is SVGIG (reference sequence). The CDR3 bases are TGTGCCTGGAGCTTCCGGGGGAACAATGAGCAGTTCTTC. Protein: CAWSFRGNNEQFF.

The rearrangement joins TRBV5-1 to TRBJ2-1, with 10 bases matching TRBD1. This CDR3 has 15 residues. Germline V CDR1 and CDR2: SGHRS, YFSETQ. With V trimmed by 6 bases and J by 6 bases, 9 bases remained unmatched. In DNA, the CDR3 is TGCGCCAGCATTGAAGGGACAGGGGCCCTCAATGAGCAGTTCTTC. This translates into CASIEGTGALNEQFF.